The present T cell receptor beta chain was sequenced within a study of human T cells and chemical hapten exposure. Time point in this sample: pre-sensitization, week 0. Treatment specified: therapeutic diphenylcyclopropenone sensitization with weekly scalp DPC. Ahead of applying each patch test, blood was sampled. Non-pregnant alopecia patients aged 18 to 70, suitable for DPC therapy. The authors extracted total RNA from unfractionated whole blood. Single cDNA molecules in the library carried unique molecular identifiers attached during preparation. MiXCR, run by TCRdb on the RACE reads, gives a single entry per CDR3 protein. The table has about 110,000 distinct CDR3 sequences, approximately 12% seen once; the top ten hold around 1.7%. The CDR3 consists of 18 residues. Unmatched junction bases numbered 13, after V lost 4 bases and J lost 4 bases.

The starting material was whole blood, obtained in connection with sensitization to the hapten diphenylcyclopropenone (DPC). This sequence joins TRBV12-3 or TRBV12-4 and TRBJ2-5, with 12 bases matching TRBD1. The source of this sequence is a woman between 45 and 60 years old with alopecia areata. Some clones in this sample may be carry-over from other donors' samples. CDR3 nucleotides: TGTGCCAGCAGTTATGGCCGGGACAGGGGGCTTGCGAGAGAGACCCAGTACTTC. This codes for CASSYGRDRGLARETQYF.